This T cell receptor (beta chain) originates from a study of blood T cell repertoires in COVID-19 (dated by TCRdb to between 2020 and 2021). For the wider study: Samples from collaborators originated in the United States, Italy and Spain and spanned both the acute and convalescent phases of COVID-19. The repertoires were released in a freely available public database meant as a resource for research on the immune response to SARS-CoV-2. HLA class I and class II types, where available, came from metadata supplied by the sample provider rather than from assay-based typing. The material from the prospective study consisted of cDNA or gDNA derived from T cells, B-cell-depleted T cells, or PBMCs. The samples were drawn from two sources: the first 160 participants of the ongoing ImmuneRACE study, and 950 to 1,500 subjects contributed by 6 global collaborators. The dataset comprised deeply sampled blood TCRbeta repertoires from subjects exposed to, actively infected with, or recovered from COVID-19. A de-identified subject ID, COVID-19 status, age in years and sex were almost always included in the sample metadata.

TCRbeta CDR3 regions were amplified from genomic DNA using the immunoSEQ Assay, a bias-controlled multiplex PCR. For the original study's pipeline: The number of nucleated cells in each sample was estimated by amplification of reference gene primers within the assay. To quantify the absolute abundance of each unique TCRbeta CDR3 rearrangement, sequence reads were collapsed and filtered. Productive Simpson clonality was computed per sample as the square root of Simpson's diversity index over productive rearrangements. This is the immuneACCESS table as TCRdb keeps it, with only in-frame sequences that have V and J called. A part of the clones is gone; compared with another copy, unresolved V genes explain less than half, and the rest is unexplained. That table gives V, J and clone size, and the DNA gave D and trimming. In this sample the table shows 400,000 or so clones, 85% to 90% of which occur a single time. The ten most abundant clones make up 0.95% to 1.2% of the sample.

CDR3 length: 15 amino acids, cysteine to phenylalanine. Kept here is only the CDR3 DNA, which spans 45 bases and is read in frame from base 1. Based on the germline V gene, the CDR1 and CDR2 sequences are SGHRS and YFSETQ. The germline V end is reduced by 3 bases and the J end by 5 bases; junction bases left unmatched: 10. Overall study results and their limits: The amount of clinical and demographic metadata varied by source and participant and was provided uncurated.

A word on this clone: Its antigen target is currently unknown. It has no much larger one-base neighbor in the sample; base qualities were not kept.

Enrolling through a virtual design, the prospective study's participants ranged in age from roughly 18 to 95 years and lived across roughly 24 United States geographic areas. Cohort assignment in the prospective study relied on participant-reported clinical history from a screening survey and a study questionnaire. Recovered participants in ImmuneRACE Cohort 3 were defined as having two consecutive negative NP/OP PCR tests, clearance from a healthcare professional, or resolution of symptoms. In the prospective study, mobile phlebotomists collected whole blood, serum and a nasopharyngeal or oropharyngeal swab from each participant. Over a roughly two-month period, participants in the prospective study had the option of providing additional blood draws and questionnaires. Before DNA extraction, blood samples from the prospective study were shipped at room temperature or frozen.

The sequence derives from a man aged 25-40 years who had recovered from COVID-19. The material sequenced was PBMCs or T cells enriched from blood (not recorded which). The receptor chain draws on TRBV5-1 and TRBJ2-5; 7 junctional bases match TRBD1. CDR3 loop: CASSWDLTGSETQYF. The nucleotide sequence reads as follows: TGCGCCAGCAGCTGGGATCTGACAGGGTCGGAGACCCAGTACTTC.